Presented here are 2 T cell receptor beta chains from one specimen sequenced in a study of persistence of HIV-infected CD4 T cells. The immunoSEQ assay was version 4, run in survey mode. The table came from immunoSEQ multiplex PCR; TCRdb's copy has only in-frame clones and leaves some out. The table has under 20,000 clones, approximately 60% seen once; the top ten hold approximately 2%. Their specific antigens are unknown. Cells were stimulated with overlapping HIV-1 Gag 15-mer peptides. Sorting selected CD4+ T cells upregulating both CD40 ligand and CD69. Sample: CD4+ T cells sorted from PBMCs after approximately 19-hour stimulation, taken from a patient who received antiretroviral therapy. These receptors were taken from an adult woman with HIV who was CMV-seropositive.

The chain has TRBV6-5 and TRBJ2-1, with 9 bases identical to TRBD1. CDR3 length: 14 residues. V shed 5 bases, J shed 3 bases, and the junction held 2 bases outside the gene matches. The V gene's germline CDR1 is MNHEY and CDR2 SVGAGI. The CDR3 loop is CASSPDRGYNEQFF. As DNA, the CDR3 is TGTGCCAGCAGTCCGGACAGGGGCTACAATGAGCAGTTCTTC.

The rearrangement links TRBV25-1 to TRBJ1-1, with 11 bases matching TRBD1. This CDR3 spans 15 amino acids. J lost 5 bases, V lost 3 bases, and 5 bases had no gene match. Germline V gene sequence: CDR1 MGHDK, CDR2 SYGVNS. CDR3 DNA sequence: TGTGCCAGCAGTGAGGCCGGGACAGGGGGTACTGAAGCTTTCTTT. It codes for CASSEAGTGGTEAFF.